This T cell receptor beta chain derives from a study of blood T cell repertoires in COVID-19. Study-level background: PBMCs, B-cell-depleted T cells, or T cells provided the cDNA or gDNA that made up the material.

CDR3 length: 16 amino acids. Germline V gene lookup returns CDR1 GTSNPN and CDR2 SVGIG (reference sequence). Trimming removed 1 base from V and 2 bases from J; junction bases left unmatched: 8. Per the study methods: Amplifying reference gene primers gave estimates of nucleated cell counts. Profiled with immunoSEQ multiplex PCR; TCRdb holds only in-frame clones, not every one. V, J and clone size were drawn from that table, and D and trimming were deduced from the DNA. The sample holds 230,000 or so clones; roughly 76% are singletons and the top ten take approximately 5.4%. Material for sequencing was peripheral blood. V and J are TRBV30 and TRBJ2-7, with TRBD2 matching 10 bases. The source of this sequence is a human donor in a cohort sampled during active COVID-19. The CDR3 DNA reads TGTGCCTGGAGTGGCCTAGCGGGGGAATATCCCTACGAGCAGTACTTC. Protein: CAWSGLAGEYPYEQYF.